These 27 T cell receptor beta chains share one sample of origin, sequenced in a study of cytomegalovirus exposure and HLA in healthy donors. It was with 60 Vbeta and 13 Jbeta primers that the PCR ran. The data were produced by immunoSEQ multiplex PCR, yet TCRdb's version contains in-frame clones alone and is incomplete. The sample has about 130,000 clones, around 81% seen once. The sequenced material came from PBMCs. These receptors were obtained from a man aged 18-30 years in good health and CMV-seronegative.

V gene TRBV2 combines with J gene TRBJ2-3, with D unclear. Germline V CDR1 and CDR2: SNHLY, FYNNEI. Trimming cost V 8 bases and J 7 bases, with 10 bases left between them. This CDR3 comprises 11 residues. The CDR3 spells CASPGSNTQYF. CDR3 in DNA: TGTGCCAGCCCGGGTTCGAATACGCAGTATTTT.

The J gene is TRBJ2-6, the V gene TRBV7-6; TRBD1 matches 7 bases. Trimming cost V 3 bases and J 0 bases; bases outside gene matches: 8. Germline CDR1 is SGHVS and CDR2 is FNYEAQ. This CDR3 comprises 18 residues. The CDR3 is CASSFRGQLDSGANVLTF. CDR3 nucleotides: TGTGCCAGCAGCTTTAGGGGACAGCTGGACTCTGGGGCCAACGTCCTGACTTTC. Complete variable domain (other parts from reference TRBV7-6 and TRBJ2-6): GAGVSQSPRYKVTKRGQDVALRCDPISGHVSLYWYRQALGQGPEFLTYFNYEAQQDKSGLPNDRFSAERPEGSISTLTIQRTEQRDSAMYRCASSFRGQLDSGANVLTFGAGSRLTVL.

This chain joins TRBV29-1 and TRBJ1-1; D perhaps matches TRBD1 (5 bases). The CDR3 extends over 12 amino acids. Germline V lookup: CDR1 SQVTM, CDR2 ANQGSEA. Trimming stripped 6 bases from V and 4 bases from J, with 12 bases between. Here the CDR3 reads CSVPSGGTEAFF. In DNA form, the CDR3 reads TGCAGCGTCCCTTCGGGGGGCACTGAAGCTTTCTTT.

CDR3 region: CASIGSGTEAFF. The CDR3, as DNA: TGCGCCAGCATTGGGTCGGGGACTGAAGCTTTCTTT. The chain carries TRBV5-1 and TRBJ1-1, with no clear D. The CDR3 is made up of 12 amino acids. Looked up from germline, CDR1 is SGHRS and CDR2 is YFSETQ. V was shortened by 6 bases and J by 5 bases, with 11 bases between the two germline ends. The full variable domain, completed using reference TRBV5-1 and TRBJ1-1, is KAGVTQTPRYLIKTRGQQVTLSCSPISGHRSVSWYQQTPGQGLQFLFEYFSETQRNKGNFPGRFSGRQFSNSRSEMNVSTLELGDSALYLCASIGSGTEAFFGQGTRLTVV.

The rearrangement joins TRBV6-4 to TRBJ2-5, with 9 bases that match TRBD2. With V trimmed by 2 bases and J by 4 bases, 5 bases remained unmatched. Per the germline V gene, CDR1 is MRHNA and CDR2 is SNTAGT. This CDR3 is 15 amino acids long. CDR3 coding DNA: TGTGCCAGCAGTGACAGGGCGGGGGGGCCAGAGACCCAGTACTTC. Translation: CASSDRAGGPETQYF.

The gene calls are TRBV11-2 and TRBJ1-2, with no clear D. V lost 1 base, J lost 8 bases, and 14 bases lay in between. Germline CDR1 is SGHAT and CDR2 is FQNNGV. The CDR3 extends over 14 amino acids. DNA of the CDR3: TGTGCCAGCAGCTTAGCCCCGACTATGTTCGGCTACACCTTC. Translation: CASSLAPTMFGYTF.

The CDR3 reads CASSLGGPSVSYEQYF. The CDR3 nucleotides read TGTGCCAGCAGCTTAGGAGGGCCTAGTGTCTCCTACGAGCAGTACTTC. V is TRBV7-9 and J is TRBJ2-7; a possible D gene is TRBD2 (5 bases). Germline loops: CDR1 SEHNR, CDR2 FQNEAQ (reference sequence). This CDR3 comprises 16 residues. Deletions cut 1 base from V and 0 bases from J, with 13 bases between.

The chain employs TRBV9 and TRBJ1-6; maybe TRBD1 (5 bases). The CDR3 totals 13 residues. Trimming shortened V by 3 bases and J by 10 bases, and 11 bases separated the two germline ends. Germline assignment: CDR1 SGDLS and CDR2 YYNGEE. CDR3 loop: CASSAPGNSPLHF. CDR3 sequence (DNA): TGTGCCAGCAGCGCGCCAGGGAACTCACCCCTCCACTTT. The complete variable domain, with remaining parts taken from reference TRBV9 and TRBJ1-6, reads DSGVTQTPKHLITATGQRVTLRCSPRSGDLSVYWYQQSLDQGLQFLIQYYNGEERAKGNILERFSAQQFPDLHSELNLSSLELGDSALYFCASSAPGNSPLHFGNGTRLTVT.

The gene calls are TRBV2 and TRBJ1-1, with D unresolved. The germline V gene encodes CDR1 SNHLY and CDR2 FYNNEI. The CDR3 runs 12 residues. Trimming stripped 7 bases from V and 5 bases from J, with 11 bases between. In DNA, the CDR3 is TGTGCCAGCAAGCTGTCGGGAACTGAAGCTTTCTTT. As protein: CASKLSGTEAFF.

The V and J genes are TRBV28 and TRBJ1-1; D might be TRBD1 (5 bases). With 5 bases removed from V and 1 base from J, the gap between germline ends came to 14 bases. This CDR3 spans 15 amino acids. Germline CDR1 is MDHEN and CDR2 is SYDVKM. CDR3 DNA sequence: TGTGCCAGCAGTGGGGCCGCCCAGAGGAACACTGAAGCTTTCTTT. Its translation is CASSGAAQRNTEAFF.

The chain couples TRBV5-4 to TRBJ2-7, with 8 bases that match TRBD1. The V segment lost 4 bases and the J segment 4 bases; nucleotides outside the gene matches: 7. This CDR3 is built from 14 residues. Germline CDR1 is SGHNT and CDR2 is YYREEE (reference sequence). CDR3 residues: CASSAGQGLYEQYF. The CDR3 region has the DNA TGTGCCAGCAGCGCCGGACAGGGATTGTACGAGCAGTACTTC.

The genes are TRBV5-1 and TRBJ1-2, with D perhaps TRBD1 (5 bases). Germline loops: CDR1 SGHRS, CDR2 YFSETQ. With 4 bases removed from V and 3 bases from J, the gap between germline ends came to 13 bases. The CDR3 sequence is 14 residues long. The CDR3 DNA reads TGCGCCAGCAGCAAGCCGTCGGGGGACTATGGCTACACCTTC. Its translation: CASSKPSGDYGYTF.

The chain uses TRBV6-6 and TRBJ2-3; D gene ambiguous. The germline V gene encodes CDR1 MNHNY and CDR2 SVGAGI (reference sequence). Trimming took off 3 bases at V and 0 bases at J, with 4 bases between the two ends. There are 13 residues in the CDR3. CDR3 amino acids: CASSYPSTDTQYF. Written as DNA, the CDR3 is TGTGCCAGCAGTTATCCGAGCACAGATACGCAGTATTTT.

The J gene is TRBJ2-7, the V gene TRBV5-4; no reliable D call. Trimming pared 2 bases from V and 5 bases from J, leaving 11 bases between. Germline V gene data show CDR1 as SGHNT and CDR2 as YYREEE (reference sequence). This CDR3 is built from 13 residues. CDR3 nucleotides: TGTGCCAGCAGCTTTCGGAGCCCCAACGAGCAGTACTTC. Translating gives CASSFRSPNEQYF. Together with reference TRBV5-4 and TRBJ2-7, the CDR3 gives the full variable domain: ETGVTQSPTHLIKTRGQQVTLRCSSQSGHNTVSWYQQALGQGPQFIFQYYREEENGRGNFPPRFSGLQFPNYSSELNVNALELDDSALYLCASSFRSPNEQYFGPGTRLTVT.

This clone was found a few times. V is TRBV4-3 and J is TRBJ2-2, with no clear D. Germline V gene lookup returns CDR1 LGHNA and CDR2 YSLEER. V gave up 4 bases and J gave up 1 base, with 10 bases separating them. The CDR3 loop spans 15 amino acids. The CDR3 is CASSRPAGNTGELFF. The CDR3 nucleotides are TGCGCCAGCAGCCGACCAGCAGGGAACACCGGGGAGCTGTTTTTT.

J is TRBJ2-1 and V is TRBV5-5, with 8 bases lining up with TRBD2. CDR1 is SGHKS and CDR2 is YYEKEE in the germline V gene (reference sequence). CDR3 length equals 15 residues. V was pared by 0 bases and J by 3 bases, with 2 bases of the junction left unmatched. This CDR3 reads CASSLAGGRYNEQFF. The CDR3 DNA reads TGTGCCAGCAGCTTGGCGGGGGGGCGCTACAATGAGCAGTTCTTC.

The gene calls are TRBV4-1 and TRBJ1-2; TRBD1 might be the D (6 bases). The CDR3 is made up of 16 amino acids. The V gene lost 0 bases and the J gene lost 4 bases, with 15 bases spanning the gap. Germline CDR1 and CDR2: MGHRA and YSYEKL. The CDR3 region has the DNA TGCGCCAGCAGCCAAGATAATGGGCAGGGGCGCTATGGCTACACCTTC. Translated, it gives CASSQDNGQGRYGYTF.

The chain employs TRBV18 and TRBJ1-2; tentatively, D is TRBD1 (5 bases). Trimming took off 0 bases at V and 6 bases at J, with 5 bases between the two ends. The CDR3 runs to 12 residues. Germline CDR1 reads KGHSH; CDR2 reads LQKENI. The CDR3 sequence is CASSPPGDGYTF. The CDR3 DNA is TGTGCCAGCTCACCACCAGGGGATGGCTACACCTTC.

The chain uses TRBV10-2 and TRBJ2-3, with 13 positions matching TRBD2. V lost 6 bases, J lost 4 bases, and 1 base stayed unmatched. The germline V gene has CDR1 WSHSY and CDR2 SAAADI. This CDR3 spans 14 amino acids. CDR3 nucleotide sequence: TGCGCCAGCAGAACTAGCGGGGGGGCAGATACGCAGTATTTT. It codes for CASRTSGGADTQYF.

The chain recombines TRBV7-3 with TRBJ2-3; tentative D call: TRBD1 (5 bases). Germline-derived CDR1 and CDR2 are SGHTA and FQGTGA. Trimming removed 5 bases at V and 6 bases at J, with 21 bases between. The CDR3 contains 16 residues. DNA of the CDR3: TGTGCCAGCAGCGTAGGGCGGCGGCAGGGTTTGGATACGCAGTATTTT. It translates to CASSVGRRQGLDTQYF.

This chain joins TRBV7-8 and TRBJ1-5; D is undetermined. The CDR3 loop spans 16 amino acids. Germline CDR1 is SGHVS and CDR2 is FQNEAQ. Trimming stripped 3 bases from V and 0 bases from J, with 12 bases between. CDR3 DNA: TGTGCCAGCAGCTTGGCGAGGGTCGTTAGCAATCAGCCCCAGCATTTT. It yields the protein CASSLARVVSNQPQHF.

V gene TRBV28 combines with J gene TRBJ2-7, with a weak D call TRBD2 (6 bases). Germline values: CDR1 MDHEN, CDR2 SYDVKM. Trimming shortened V by 7 bases and J by 4 bases, and 20 bases separated the two germline ends. This CDR3 is built from 15 residues. CDR3 residues: CASTAGRGPSYEQYF. DNA of the CDR3: TGTGCCAGCACTGCGGGGCGGGGACCGTCTTACGAGCAGTACTTC.

The genes are TRBV9 and TRBJ2-5, with D perhaps TRBD1 (6 bases). The germline V and J ends were trimmed by 6 bases and 3 bases, with 18 bases remaining between them. Germline V gives CDR1 SGDLS, CDR2 YYNGEE. The CDR3 runs to 15 residues. CDR3 in amino acids: CASTRGRERKETQYF. CDR3 sequence (DNA): TGTGCCAGCACCAGGGGCAGGGAGAGGAAAGAGACCCAGTACTTC.

This clone was seen a single time. V gene TRBV30 combines with J gene TRBJ1-1; the D gene is possibly TRBD1 (6 bases). The CDR3 consists of 12 residues. Trimming removed 5 bases from V and 3 bases from J, with 10 bases in between. CDR1 is GTSNPN and CDR2 is SVGIG in the germline V gene (reference sequence). For the CDR3, the DNA is TGTGCCTGGTCGACAGGTTACACTGAAGCTTTCTTT. Protein: CAWSTGYTEAFF.

The CDR3 sequence is CASNPRTAGNTIYF. CDR3 in DNA: TGTGCCAGTAACCCGAGGACAGCCGGAAACACCATATATTTT. The J gene is TRBJ1-3, the V gene TRBV19; TRBD1 might be the D (6 bases). The CDR3 is 14 amino acids. V was shortened by 7 bases and J by 4 bases, with 14 bases between the two germline ends. Germline V gene data show CDR1 as LNHDA and CDR2 as SQIVND (reference sequence). Combining the CDR3 with reference TRBV19 and TRBJ1-3 gives the whole variable domain DGGITQSPKYLFRKEGQNVTLSCEQNLNHDAMYWYRQDPGQGLRLIYYSQIVNDFQKGDIAEGYSVSREKKESFPLTVTSAQKNPTAFYLCASNPRTAGNTIYFGEGSWLTVV.

The chain uses TRBV6-5 and TRBJ2-1, with D unresolved. Trimming cost V 5 bases and J 7 bases, with 12 bases left between them. The CDR3 contains 13 residues. Germline V lookup: CDR1 MNHEY, CDR2 SVGAGI. The chain's CDR3 is CASSTVGVNEQFF. The CDR3 DNA reads TGTGCCAGCAGTACCGTGGGCGTTAATGAGCAGTTCTTC.

There are a few counts of this clone. This chain joins TRBV6-4 and TRBJ2-7; TRBD1 matches at 7 bases. CDR1 and CDR2 (germline): MRHNA, SNTAGT. The CDR3 spans 13 residues. Trimming at V came to 2 bases and at J to 7 bases, leaving 5 bases not matched to a gene. For the CDR3, the DNA is TGTGCCAGCAGTGACAGGGACAGTGGAGAGCAGTACTTC. Encoded protein: CASSDRDSGEQYF.